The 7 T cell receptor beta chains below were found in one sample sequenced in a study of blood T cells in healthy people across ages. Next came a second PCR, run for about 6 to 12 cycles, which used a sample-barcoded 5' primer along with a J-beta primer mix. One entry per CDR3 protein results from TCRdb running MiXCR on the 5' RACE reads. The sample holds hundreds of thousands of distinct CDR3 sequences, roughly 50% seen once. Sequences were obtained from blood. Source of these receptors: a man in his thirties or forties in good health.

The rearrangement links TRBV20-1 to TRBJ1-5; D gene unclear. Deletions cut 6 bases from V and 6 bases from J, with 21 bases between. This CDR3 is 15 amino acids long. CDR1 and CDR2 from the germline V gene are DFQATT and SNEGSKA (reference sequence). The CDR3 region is CSAHETGKEGQPQHF. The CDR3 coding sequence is TGCAGTGCCCACGAAACTGGGAAAGAGGGTCAGCCCCAGCATTTT.

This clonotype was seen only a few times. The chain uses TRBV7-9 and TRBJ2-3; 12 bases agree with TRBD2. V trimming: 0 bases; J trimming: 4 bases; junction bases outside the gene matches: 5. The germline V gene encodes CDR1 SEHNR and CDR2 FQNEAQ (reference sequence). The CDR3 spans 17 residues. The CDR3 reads CASSLATPSGGADTQYF. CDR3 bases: TGTGCCAGCAGCTTAGCAACCCCTAGCGGGGGGGCAGATACGCAGTATTTT.

Here the CDR3 DNA reads TGCGCCAGCAGCCAAGAGTTTAGGAGAAACACTGAAGCTTTCTTT. Its translation is CASSQEFRRNTEAFF. The V call is TRBV4-1, the J call TRBJ1-1; D is ambiguous. CDR3 size: 15 residues. The V end lost 0 bases, the J end lost 2 bases, and 10 bases lay between the germline ends. The germline V gene has CDR1 MGHRA and CDR2 YSYEKL.

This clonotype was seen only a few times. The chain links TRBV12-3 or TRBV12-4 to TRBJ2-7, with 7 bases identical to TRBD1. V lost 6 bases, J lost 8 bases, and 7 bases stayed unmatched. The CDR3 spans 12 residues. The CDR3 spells CASSREGGQQYF. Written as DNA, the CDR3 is TGTGCCAGCAGCCGAGAAGGGGGCCAGCAGTACTTC.

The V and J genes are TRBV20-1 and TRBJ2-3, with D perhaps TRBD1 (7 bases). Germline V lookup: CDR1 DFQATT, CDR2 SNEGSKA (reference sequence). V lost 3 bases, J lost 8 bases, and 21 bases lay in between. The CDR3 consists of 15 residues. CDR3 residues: CSASSGQGGVGTQYF. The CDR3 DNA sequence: TGCAGTGCTAGCTCAGGTCAGGGGGGAGTCGGTACGCAGTATTTT.

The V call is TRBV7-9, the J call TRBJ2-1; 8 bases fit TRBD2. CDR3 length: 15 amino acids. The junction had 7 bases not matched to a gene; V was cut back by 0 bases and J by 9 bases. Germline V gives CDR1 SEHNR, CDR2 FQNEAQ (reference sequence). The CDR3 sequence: CASSLAASGSGEQFF. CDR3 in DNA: TGTGCCAGCAGCTTAGCGGCTAGCGGGTCGGGTGAGCAGTTCTTC.

CDR3 bases: TGTGCCAGCAGCTACTTCCGTACAGATACGCAGTATTTT. Its translation: CASSYFRTDTQYF. This chain connects TRBV11-1 to TRBJ2-3; D remains ambiguous. The V gene's germline CDR1 is SGHAT and CDR2 FQDESV (reference sequence). V was cut by 4 bases and J by 3 bases, with 8 bases left in between. This CDR3 comprises 13 residues.